This TCR beta chain emerged from a study of shared clonotypes between healthy human individuals (dated by TCRdb to between 2020 and 2021). Study-wide context: The cohort comprised a couple of women and a few men aged 18 to 49 years. Per donor, leukapheresis produced somewhere between about 0.9 and 9.5 billion PBMCs. To estimate repertoire size and how much clonotype sharing occurs between individuals, the study deeply sequenced the blood TCR repertoires of 4 to 6 healthy adults. Libraries were prepared and TCR repertoires were sequenced by different laboratories using diverse techniques, in order to increase sequencing depth and limit assay-specific biases.

TCR CDR3 regions were amplified from genomic DNA by multiplex PCR using the deep immunoSEQ assay. Extracted genomic DNA from each cell subset was spread evenly across all wells of several immunoSEQ 96-well plates, with each plate serving as a replicate. Each replicate PCR for unsorted PBMC received around 330 ng genomic DNA, equal to approximately 29,000 T cell genomes. Ten immunoSEQ deep assay plates were used to sequence unsorted PBMC genomic DNA. Purified libraries were measured with a Qubit 3.0 fluorometer, size-checked on a Bioanalyzer 2100, and measured again with the KAPA Library Quantification kit. Every immunoSEQ 96-well plate was sequenced on a separate single-read 150-cycle Illumina NextSeq 550 flow cell. For the original study's pipeline: Because the immunoSEQ output included only junctional sequences and no quality scores, the filtering could not be the same as the filtering used for full-length reads. Sequences were annotated with PyIR, a Python wrapper for IgBLAST v1.9, and V/J genes and CDR3 were assigned using IMGT germline references. Reads were filtered out if the reads had weak V/J assignments (E-value above 1e-6), no CDR3, stop codons, out-of-frame junctions, or ambiguous translated residues. A V3J clonotype was defined by an identical inferred V gene, J gene, and CDR3 amino acid sequence. Percentage overlap between repertoires was computed as shared unique clonotypes divided by the size of the smaller repertoire. Repertoire richness was assessed with RTK rarefaction, the Chao1 estimator, and Recon v2.1 estimates of unobserved clonotypes. This is the immuneACCESS table as TCRdb keeps it, with only in-frame sequences that have V and J called. A part of the clones is gone; compared with another copy, unresolved V genes explain less than half, and the rest is unexplained. That table furnishes V, J and clone size, whereas the DNA furnished D and trimming. The sample contains about 470,000 clones, about four fifths of them found a single time. The ten largest clones take up roughly 13% of the sample.

Summary of the overall study and its limitations: Pairwise subsampling indicated that sequencing depth was expected to affect the degree of clonotype sharing among donors. Because the study included only a small number of donors, the genetic and exposure-history diversity represented was limited. Only blood was sampled, and tissue TCR repertoires likely differ from those in blood.

The donors were healthy, HIV-negative adults with no recently reported acute infections or vaccinations. All donors were Caucasian adults living in Nashville, Tennessee, USA. For unsorted samples, 75 million to 90 million PBMCs were counted and genomic DNA was extracted with the QIAamp DNA Blood Mini kit. Blood was collected by leukapheresis, and PBMCs were isolated by Ficoll-Histopaque density gradient centrifugation and then cryopreserved in liquid nitrogen vapor phase. Reading from cysteine to phenylalanine, the CDR3 counts 15 amino acids. Only CDR3 DNA remains: 45 bases, in frame from the first base. CDR1 and CDR2, per the germline V gene (reference sequence), are SEHNR and FQNEAQ. Trimming accounts for 4 bases at V and 7 bases at J, while the number of junction bases matched to no gene is 2. Worth noting for this clone: Its target antigen remains unknown. Base qualities are not recorded, but no much larger clone differs from it by a single base.

The chain uses TRBV7-9 and TRBJ2-1; 15 central bases correspond to TRBD2. The clonotype originates from a woman aged 40 to 50 in good health. Some clones in this sample may be carry-over from other donors' samples. Sequencing was carried out using PBMCs. The nucleotides read TGTGCCAGCAGCTCAGGACTAGCGGGAGGGAATGAGCAGTTCTTC. This yields the protein CASSSGLAGGNEQFF.